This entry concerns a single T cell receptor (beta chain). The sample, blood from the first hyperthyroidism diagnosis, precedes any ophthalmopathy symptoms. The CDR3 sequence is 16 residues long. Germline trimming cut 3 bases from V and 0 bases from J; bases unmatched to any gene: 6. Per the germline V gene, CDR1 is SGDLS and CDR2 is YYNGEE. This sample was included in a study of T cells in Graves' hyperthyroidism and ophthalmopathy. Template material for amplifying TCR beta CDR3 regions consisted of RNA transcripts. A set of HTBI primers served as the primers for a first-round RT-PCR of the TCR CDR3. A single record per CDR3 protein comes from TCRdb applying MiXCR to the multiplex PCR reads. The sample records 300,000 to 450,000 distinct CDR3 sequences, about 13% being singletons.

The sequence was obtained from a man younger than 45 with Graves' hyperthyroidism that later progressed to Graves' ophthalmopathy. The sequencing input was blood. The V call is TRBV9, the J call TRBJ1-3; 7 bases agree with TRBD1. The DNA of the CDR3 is TGTGCCAGCAGCGCACAGACAGGGTTCTCTGGAAACACCATATATTTT. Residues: CASSAQTGFSGNTIYF. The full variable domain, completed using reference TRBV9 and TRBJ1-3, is DSGVTQTPKHLITATGQRVTLRCSPRSGDLSVYWYQQSLDQGLQFLIQYYNGEERAKGNILERFSAQQFPDLHSELNLSSLELGDSALYFCASSAQTGFSGNTIYFGEGSWLTVV.